A single T cell receptor beta chain is shown here with its context. The sample belongs to a study of OX40 agonist ivuxolimab in advanced cancers. Study background: The study enrolled dose-escalation patients with hepatocellular carcinoma, melanoma, renal cell or head and neck cancer.

The assay was immunoSEQ multiplex PCR, and TCRdb's table has in-frame clones only and misses some. The data contain about 84,000 clones, roughly 94% of them seen just once; the ten biggest clones take up around 10%. From germline, CDR1 is GTSNPN and CDR2 SVGIG (reference sequence). The CDR3 consists of 12 residues. V was clipped by 7 bases and J by 1 base, with 10 bases between them. Exclusion applied to patients with autoimmune disease history or systemic immunosuppression. Sequencing used CD4+ or CD8+ T cells sorted from blood, obtained in a trial of the OX40 agonist ivuxolimab. This TCR was sampled from an adult with an advanced solid tumor such as melanoma, head and neck, liver or kidney cancer. The chain has TRBV30 and TRBJ1-1; D gene unclear. The CDR3 sequence is CASREGNTEAFF. In nucleotides, the CDR3 is TGTGCCTCCCGAGAAGGGAACACTGAAGCTTTCTTT.